This is a list of T cell receptor beta chains from one sample in a study of control samples from healthy donors and cancer patients. TCRdb's table, derived via immunoSEQ multiplex PCR, lists solely in-frame clones and lacks some. The repertoire has around 30,000 clones, over 75% of them found once; the top ten carry roughly 6.7%. The sequenced sample consisted of PBMCs. These receptors all come from a woman aged 60-75 years with head and neck cancer. Each CDR3 is given with its conserved first and last residue. The D gene is left open where the match is weak. Clone size is given for some rows only: seen once, a few or many times, or a class if the clone is expanded.

NA	TRBV5-5	TRBJ2-7	NA	CASSGRAYYEQYF	TGTGCCAGCAGCGGGAGAGCGTACTACGAGCAGTACTTC
NA	TRBV7-9	TRBJ2-7	NA	CASSPTVSVYEQYF	TGTGCCAGCAGCCCCACGGTCAGTGTCTACGAGCAGTACTTC
NA	TRBV11-2	TRBJ2-1	NA	CASSLLLSGSYNEQFF	TGTGCCAGCAGCTTACTCCTTAGCGGCTCCTACAATGAGCAGTTCTTC
NA	TRBV12-3/TRBV12-4	TRBJ1-1	NA	CASSRWESEAFF	TGTGCCAGCAGCCGGTGGGAGTCTGAAGCTTTCTTT
TRBD1	TRBV2	TRBJ1-5	few	CASSLTGGYQPQHF	TGTGCCAGCAGCTTAACAGGGGGTTATCAGCCCCAGCATTTT
TRBD2	TRBV7-3	TRBJ2-2	NA	CASSLTASGGTGELFF	TGTGCCAGCAGCTTAACGGCTAGCGGGGGCACCGGGGAGCTGTTTTTT
TRBD2	TRBV10-1	TRBJ2-3	once	CASSDSGRTDTQYF	TGCGCCAGCAGTGACAGCGGGAGGACAGATACGCAGTATTTT
NA	TRBV4-1	TRBJ2-7	NA	CARSPLPSGGASYEQYF	TGCGCCCGCAGCCCCCTCCCCTCGGGGGGCGCTTCCTACGAGCAGTACTTC
NA	TRBV7-9	TRBJ2-1	NA	CASSLVRWEAGNEQFF	TGTGCCAGCAGCTTAGTAAGGTGGGAGGCCGGGAATGAGCAGTTCTTC
NA	TRBV7-3	TRBJ1-1	NA	CASSPDRGVNTEAFF	TGTGCCAGCAGCCCCGATCGGGGCGTTAACACTGAAGCTTTCTTT
NA	TRBV7-8	TRBJ1-1	once	CASSLVLDTEAFF	TGTGCCAGCAGCTTAGTATTGGACACTGAAGCTTTCTTT
NA	TRBV16	TRBJ1-1	NA	CASSQEGRNTEAFF	TGTGCCAGCAGCCAAGAAGGTCGGAACACTGAAGCTTTCTTT
NA	TRBV4-2	TRBJ2-1	NA	CASSQRPSDAYNEQFF	TGTGCCAGCAGCCAAAGACCTAGCGACGCCTACAATGAGCAGTTCTTC
NA	TRBV5-5	TRBJ2-1	NA	CASSLVRSSYNEQFF	TGTGCCAGCAGCTTGGTTAGAAGCTCCTACAATGAGCAGTTCTTC
NA	TRBV10-2	TRBJ1-1	NA	CASSESGETEAFF	TGCGCCAGCAGTGAGTCAGGGGAAACTGAAGCTTTCTTT
NA	TRBV7-9	TRBJ1-1	NA	CASSLNEMNTEAFF	TGTGCCAGCAGCTTAAATGAGATGAACACTGAAGCTTTCTTT
NA	TRBV27	TRBJ1-1	NA	CASSLSQGFGTEAFF	TGTGCCAGCAGTTTATCACAGGGTTTCGGCACTGAAGCTTTCTTT
NA	TRBV3-1/TRBV3-2	TRBJ1-2	NA	CASSQAESYTF	TGTGCCAGCAGCCAGGCTGAGTCCTACACCTTC
NA	TRBV6-2/TRBV6-3	TRBJ1-5	NA	CASSQNQGLNQPQHF	TGTGCCAGCAGTCAAAACCAGGGGCTCAATCAGCCCCAGCATTTT
NA	TRBV5-1	TRBJ1-2	NA	CASSTQGGTNYGYTF	TGCGCCAGCAGTACACAGGGAGGGACTAACTATGGCTACACCTTC
NA	TRBV2	TRBJ2-1	NA	CASRGASFTSEQFF	TGTGCCAGCAGGGGGGCATCATTTACTAGTGAGCAGTTCTTC
NA	TRBV7-2	TRBJ2-7	once	CASSSISGSSYEQYF	TGTGCCAGCAGCTCCATAAGCGGTAGCTCCTACGAGCAGTACTTC
NA	TRBV11-2	TRBJ2-6	few	CASRNGPSGGANVLTF	TGTGCCAGCAGGAACGGCCCAAGCGGTGGGGCCAACGTCCTGACTTTC
NA	TRBV18	TRBJ1-3	NA	CASSPPGSGNTIYF	TGTGCCAGCTCACCCCCAGGCTCTGGAAACACCATATATTTT
NA	TRBV6-5	TRBJ2-3	NA	CASSSAPTRFTQYF	TGTGCCAGCAGTTCGGCCCCTACCCGTTTCACGCAGTATTTT
NA	TRBV5-5	TRBJ2-4	NA	CASSPSPVSQGKNIQYF	TGTGCCAGCAGCCCCTCCCCCGTGTCCCAGGGCAAAAACATTCAGTACTTC
NA	TRBV27	TRBJ2-5	NA	CASSTYGITETQYF	TGTGCCAGCAGTACGTACGGGATTACAGAGACCCAGTACTTC
TRBD2	TRBV24-1	TRBJ2-1	NA	CATSQTSGGIYNEQFF	TGTGCCACCAGCCAAACTAGCGGGGGGATTTACAATGAGCAGTTCTTC